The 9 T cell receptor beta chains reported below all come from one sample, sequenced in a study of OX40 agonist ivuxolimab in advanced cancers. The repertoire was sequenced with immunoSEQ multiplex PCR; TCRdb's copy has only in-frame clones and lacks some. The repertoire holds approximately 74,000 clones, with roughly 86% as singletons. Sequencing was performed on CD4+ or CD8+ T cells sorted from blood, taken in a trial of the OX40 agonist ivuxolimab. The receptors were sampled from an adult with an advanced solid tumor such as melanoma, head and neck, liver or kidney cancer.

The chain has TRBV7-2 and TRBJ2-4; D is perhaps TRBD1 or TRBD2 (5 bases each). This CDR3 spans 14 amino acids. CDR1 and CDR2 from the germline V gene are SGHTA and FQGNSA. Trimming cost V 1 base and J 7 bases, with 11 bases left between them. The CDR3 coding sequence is TGTGCCAGCAGCTTAGTGGTAGAGGGGAACATTCAGTACTTC. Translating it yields CASSLVVEGNIQYF.

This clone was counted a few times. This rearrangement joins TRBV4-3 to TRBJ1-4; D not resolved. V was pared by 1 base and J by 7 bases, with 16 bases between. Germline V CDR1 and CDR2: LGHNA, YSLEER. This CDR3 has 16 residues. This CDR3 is CASSQARAGLGEKLFF. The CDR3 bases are TGCGCCAGCAGCCAAGCGCGGGCCGGGTTGGGTGAAAAACTGTTTTTT.

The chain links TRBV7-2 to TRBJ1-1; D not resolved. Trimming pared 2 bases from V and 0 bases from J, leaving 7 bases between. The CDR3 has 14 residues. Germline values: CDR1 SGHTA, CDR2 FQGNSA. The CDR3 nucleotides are TGTGCCAGCAGCTTAAGTCGAGTGAACACTGAAGCTTTCTTT. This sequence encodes CASSLSRVNTEAFF.

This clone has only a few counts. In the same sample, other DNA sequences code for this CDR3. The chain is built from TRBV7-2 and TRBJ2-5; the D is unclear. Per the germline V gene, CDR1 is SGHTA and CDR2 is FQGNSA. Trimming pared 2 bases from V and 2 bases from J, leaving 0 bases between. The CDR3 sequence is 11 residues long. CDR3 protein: CASSLQETQYF. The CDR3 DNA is TGTGCCAGCAGCTTACAAGAGACCCAGTACTTC.

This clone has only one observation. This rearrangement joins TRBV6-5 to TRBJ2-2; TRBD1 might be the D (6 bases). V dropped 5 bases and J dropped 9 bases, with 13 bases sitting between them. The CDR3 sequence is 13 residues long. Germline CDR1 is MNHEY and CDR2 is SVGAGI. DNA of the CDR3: TGTGCCAGCAGTCGTACAGGGATCAGGGAGCTGTTTTTT. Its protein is CASSRTGIRELFF.

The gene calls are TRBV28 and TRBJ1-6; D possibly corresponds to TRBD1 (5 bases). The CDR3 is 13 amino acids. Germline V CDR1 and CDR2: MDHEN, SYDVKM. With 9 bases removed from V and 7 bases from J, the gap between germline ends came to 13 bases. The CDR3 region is CASTGRINSPLHF. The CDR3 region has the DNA TGTGCCAGTACGGGACGGATAAATTCACCCCTCCACTTT.

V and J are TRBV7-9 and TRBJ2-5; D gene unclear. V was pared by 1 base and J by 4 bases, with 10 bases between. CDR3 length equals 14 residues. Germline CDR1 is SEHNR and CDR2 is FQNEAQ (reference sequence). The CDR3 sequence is CASSLVYGLETQYF. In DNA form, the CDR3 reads TGTGCCAGCAGCTTAGTTTACGGTTTAGAGACCCAGTACTTC.

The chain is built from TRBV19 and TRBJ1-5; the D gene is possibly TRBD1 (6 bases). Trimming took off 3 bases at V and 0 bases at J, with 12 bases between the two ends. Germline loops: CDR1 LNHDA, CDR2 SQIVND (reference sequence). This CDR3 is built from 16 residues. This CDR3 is CASSIGGWGSNQPQHF. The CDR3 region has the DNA TGTGCCAGTAGTATCGGGGGCTGGGGTAGCAATCAGCCCCAGCATTTT. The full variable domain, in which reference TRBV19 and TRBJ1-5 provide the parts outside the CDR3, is DGGITQSPKYLFRKEGQNVTLSCEQNLNHDAMYWYRQDPGQGLRLIYYSQIVNDFQKGDIAEGYSVSREKKESFPLTVTSAQKNPTAFYLCASSIGGWGSNQPQHFGDGTRLSIL.

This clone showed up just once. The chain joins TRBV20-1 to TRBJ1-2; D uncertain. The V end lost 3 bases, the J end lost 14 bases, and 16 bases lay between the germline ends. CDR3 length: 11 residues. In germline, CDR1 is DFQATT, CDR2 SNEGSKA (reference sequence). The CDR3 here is CSARGSQDPTF. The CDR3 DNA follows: TGCAGTGCTAGGGGGTCGCAAGACCCAACCTTC.